This entry is about one TCR beta chain. In the original analysis: It was from reference gene primer amplification that nucleated cell counts were estimated. Clones were read by immunoSEQ multiplex PCR, and TCRdb kept only the in-frame ones, dropping some. V, J and clone size derive from that table, while D and trimming were established from the DNA sequence. Of over 400,000 clones in the sample, roughly 88% are singletons; the top ten hold about 3.2%. Germline CDR1 is LGHDT and CDR2 is YNNKEL (reference sequence). The CDR3 is made up of 11 amino acids. Trimming took 2 bases from V and 7 from J, leaving 2 bases between them. The entry originates in a study of blood T cell repertoires in COVID-19. Looking at the study overall: PBMCs, B-cell-depleted T cells, or T cells provided the cDNA or gDNA that made up the material.

The source is a human donor in a cohort sampled during active COVID-19. The chain carries TRBV3-1 (or the pseudogene TRBV3-2) and TRBJ2-2; no reliable D call. What was sequenced was peripheral blood. The CDR3 region is CASSQHGELFF. The CDR3 DNA is TGTGCCAGCAGCCAACACGGGGAGCTGTTTTTT.